This entry features one TCR beta chain sequence. The record originates from a study of blood T cell repertoires in COVID-19. Germline CDR1 reads MNHEY; CDR2 reads SVGEGT. The CDR3 consists of 14 residues. The J segment lost 2 bases and the V segment lost 2 bases, leaving 3 bases of the junction unmatched. The assay was immunoSEQ multiplex PCR, and TCRdb's table has in-frame clones only and misses some. The sample shows tens of thousands of clones, about 80% of them seen only once. Input material: peripheral blood. The V call is TRBV6-2 or TRBV6-3, the J call TRBJ2-7, with TRBD2 matching over 7 bases. This TCR was sampled from a man between 65 and 85 years old with active or convalescent COVID-19. The CDR3 DNA follows: TGTGCCAGCAGTTACGCGGCGGGGGCCTACGAGCAGTACTTC. Translation gives CASSYAAGAYEQYF.